Each of the 15 T cell receptor beta chains below was sequenced from the same sample in a study of cytomegalovirus exposure and HLA in healthy donors. The PCR was carried out with 60 Vbeta primers and 13 Jbeta primers. Sequencing was performed with immunoSEQ multiplex PCR; in TCRdb, only in-frame clones are kept and a portion is missing. The data contain 80,000 to 100,000 clones, over 70% of them seen just once; the ten biggest clones take up 20% to 25%. Sequenced: PBMCs. These receptors were taken from a young man in good health and CMV-seropositive.

This clone is medium-sized by share. The same CDR3 can be traced to other DNA sequences in this sample. This rearrangement joins TRBV9 to TRBJ1-3; D gene uncertain. The CDR3 totals 14 residues. V lost 0 bases and J 0 bases, leaving 4 bases between the germline ends. Germline V gives CDR1 SGDLS, CDR2 YYNGEE. The CDR3 DNA sequence: TGTGCCAGCAGCGTAGACAACTCTGGAAACACCATATATTTT. The encoded protein is CASSVDNSGNTIYF. Based on the CDR3 plus reference TRBV9 and TRBJ1-3, the full variable domain is DSGVTQTPKHLITATGQRVTLRCSPRSGDLSVYWYQQSLDQGLQFLIQYYNGEERAKGNILERFSAQQFPDLHSELNLSSLELGDSALYFCASSVDNSGNTIYFGEGSWLTVV.

The chain combines TRBV6-5 with TRBJ2-7, with 8 nucleotides matching TRBD2. The CDR3 sequence is 15 residues long. The germline V gene has CDR1 MNHEY and CDR2 SVGAGI. The V gene end was trimmed by 5 bases and the J gene end by 6 bases; junction bases not matched to a gene: 12. The CDR3 loop reads CASSPGTSGAREQYF. For the CDR3, the DNA is TGTGCCAGCAGTCCCGGCACTAGCGGAGCGCGCGAGCAGTACTTC.

This chain uses TRBV9 with TRBJ2-1, with D perhaps TRBD1 (8 bases). Germline V CDR1 and CDR2: SGDLS, YYNGEE. Trimming removed 0 bases at V and 8 bases at J, with 18 bases between. This CDR3 region has 16 residues. The CDR3 reads CASSVATGGAWDEQFF. The CDR3 DNA follows: TGTGCCAGCAGCGTAGCTACAGGGGGGGCTTGGGATGAGCAGTTCTTC.

On this clone itself: Different DNA sequences within this sample yield the same CDR3. This chain links TRBV5-1 with TRBJ2-1; TRBD2 matches at 9 bases. The V gene's germline CDR1 is SGHRS and CDR2 YFSETQ. This CDR3 contains 14 residues. Trimming cost V 3 bases and J 3 bases; bases outside gene matches: 1. CDR3 sequence: CASSSAGGYNEQFF. CDR3 DNA sequence: TGCGCCAGCAGCTCAGCGGGGGGCTACAATGAGCAGTTCTTC.

The chain carries TRBV5-5 and TRBJ1-4; the match to TRBD1 covers 9 bases. Germline CDR1 is SGHKS and CDR2 is YYEKEE (reference sequence). The V and J ends lost 10 bases and 6 bases, in that order; junction bases with no gene match: 7. The CDR3 is made up of 13 amino acids. The CDR3, as DNA: TGTGCCTCACAGGGGGCATTTGATGAAAAACTGTTTTTT. Protein product: CASQGAFDEKLFF.

This sequence joins TRBV15 and TRBJ2-7, with a possible D match to TRBD1 (5 bases). Germline loops: CDR1 LNHNV, CDR2 YYDKDF (reference sequence). Trimming took 0 bases from V and 3 from J, leaving 18 bases between them. The CDR3 has 17 residues. CDR3 residues: CATSREAHRNKYYEQYF. CDR3 nucleotides: TGTGCCACCAGCAGAGAAGCCCACAGGAATAAATACTACGAGCAGTACTTC.

This chain uses TRBV2 with TRBJ2-1, with 9 bases matching TRBD2. The germline gives CDR1 SNHLY, CDR2 FYNNEI. Trimming removed 8 bases from V and 3 bases from J; junction bases left unmatched: 14. The CDR3 consists of 17 residues. The CDR3 loop reads CASGHRGGLALYNEQFF. The CDR3 DNA reads as TGTGCCAGCGGTCACCGAGGGGGACTAGCCCTCTACAATGAGCAGTTCTTC.

This clone was observed a handful of times. CDR3 in DNA: TGCGCCAGCAGTGACCTCTCTGGAGGGGGCAACACTGAAGCTTTCTTT. Encoded protein: CASSDLSGGGNTEAFF. The chain uses TRBV10-2 and TRBJ1-1, with TRBD1 matching over 7 bases. The CDR3 has 16 amino acids. V trimming: 3 bases; J trimming: 2 bases; junction bases outside the gene matches: 9. Germline values: CDR1 WSHSY, CDR2 SAAADI.

The V gene is TRBV18, the J gene TRBJ2-1; 11 nucleotides match TRBD1. V dropped 1 base and J dropped 2; count of bases not matched to a gene: 1. Germline V gene sequence: CDR1 KGHSH, CDR2 LQKENI. The CDR3 is 16 amino acids. The CDR3 sequence: CASSPQGQGAYNEQFF. CDR3 bases: TGTGCCAGCTCACCACAGGGACAGGGGGCCTACAATGAGCAGTTCTTC. Full variable domain (outside the CDR3, taken from reference TRBV18 and TRBJ2-1): NAGVMQNPRHLVRRRGQEARLRCSPMKGHSHVYWYRQLPEEGLKFMVYLQKENIIDESGMPKERFSAEFPKEGPSILRIQQVVRGDSAAYFCASSPQGQGAYNEQFFGPGTRLTVL.

V gene TRBV9 combines with J gene TRBJ2-7; 7 nucleotides agree with TRBD1. V trimming: 4 bases; J trimming: 1 base; junction bases outside the gene matches: 8. The germline V gene has CDR1 SGDLS and CDR2 YYNGEE. CDR3 length: 15 amino acids. The chain's CDR3 is CASSPRDSESYEQYF. The CDR3 DNA sequence: TGTGCCAGCAGCCCCCGGGACAGTGAGTCCTACGAGCAGTACTTC. Variable domain in full (rest from reference TRBV9 and TRBJ2-7): DSGVTQTPKHLITATGQRVTLRCSPRSGDLSVYWYQQSLDQGLQFLIQYYNGEERAKGNILERFSAQQFPDLHSELNLSSLELGDSALYFCASSPRDSESYEQYFGPGTRLTVT.

V and J are TRBV19 and TRBJ1-5; possible D gene TRBD1, 5 bases. Trimming removed 5 bases from V and 2 bases from J, with 19 bases in between. CDR1 LNHDA and CDR2 SQIVND come from the germline V gene (reference sequence). This CDR3 spans 17 amino acids. The CDR3 loop reads CASSSPFGGLGNQPQHF. The CDR3, as DNA: TGTGCCAGTAGTTCCCCCTTCGGGGGACTGGGCAATCAGCCCCAGCATTTT. The variable domain in full, with the rest retrieved from reference TRBV19 and TRBJ1-5, is DGGITQSPKYLFRKEGQNVTLSCEQNLNHDAMYWYRQDPGQGLRLIYYSQIVNDFQKGDIAEGYSVSREKKESFPLTVTSAQKNPTAFYLCASSSPFGGLGNQPQHFGDGTRLSIL.

The rearrangement joins TRBV7-3 to TRBJ2-3, with a tentative D call TRBD2 (6 bases). The V end lost 4 bases, the J end lost 6 bases, and 11 bases lay between the germline ends. The CDR3 is made up of 13 amino acids. Germline V gene sequence: CDR1 SGHTA, CDR2 FQGTGA. CDR3 in DNA: TGTGCCAGCAGCTATACTAGCCGGGATACGCAGTATTTT. It is translated as CASSYTSRDTQYF.

Note on this clone: The junction and the germline gene differ at one end; a read error may be behind it. Here the CDR3 DNA reads TGTGCCAGCAGCTTGGCCTCCGACGAGCAGTACTTC. Residues: CASSLASDEQYF. The J gene is TRBJ2-7, the V gene TRBV5-6; no firm D call. This CDR3 is built from 12 residues. Germline V lookup: CDR1 SGHDT, CDR2 YYEEEE.

J is TRBJ2-3 and V is TRBV5-1; TRBD1 is a possible D gene (5 bases). CDR3 size: 15 residues. V lost 0 bases and J lost 0, with 8 bases in between. The V gene's germline CDR1 is SGHRS and CDR2 YFSETQ. CDR3: CASSLGTISTDTQYF. CDR3 sequence (DNA): TGCGCCAGCAGCTTGGGGACAATTAGCACAGATACGCAGTATTTT.

The chain joins TRBV5-1 to TRBJ2-7; D possibly corresponds to TRBD1 (5 bases). CDR3 length: 12 residues. The germline V and J ends were trimmed by 3 bases and 6 bases, with 10 bases remaining between them. Germline loops: CDR1 SGHRS, CDR2 YFSETQ. The CDR3 region is CASSYARGEQYF. The CDR3 DNA follows: TGCGCCAGCAGCTACGCTAGGGGCGAGCAGTACTTC.